These 10 T cell receptor beta chains came from one sample sequenced in a study of beta chain features in type 1 diabetes. TCRB transcripts that were expressed got sequenced, as all of the isolated RNA had been reverse transcribed. The data were produced by immunoSEQ multiplex PCR, yet TCRdb's version contains in-frame clones alone and is incomplete. The data show 500,000 to 700,000 clones, roughly a sixth seen once. Sequenced input: naive CD4+ T cells from blood. These receptors were obtained from a young man in good health.

The table lists this clone with a few counts. V gene TRBV5-1 combines with J gene TRBJ2-3; the match to TRBD1 covers 7 bases. V shed 4 bases and J 2 bases; nucleotides not matched to a gene: 7. The CDR3 contains 15 residues. Germline-derived CDR1 and CDR2 are SGHRS and YFSETQ. CDR3 in amino acids: CASSTGQLYTDTQYF. CDR3 DNA: TGCGCCAGCAGCACGGGACAGCTATACACAGATACGCAGTATTTT. The entire variable domain, with the rest obtained from reference TRBV5-1 and TRBJ2-3, is as follows: KAGVTQTPRYLIKTRGQQVTLSCSPISGHRSVSWYQQTPGQGLQFLFEYFSETQRNKGNFPGRFSGRQFSNSRSEMNVSTLELGDSALYLCASSTGQLYTDTQYFGPGTRLTVL.

The chain is built from TRBV27 and TRBJ1-1; D call uncertain. The V gene lost 3 bases and the J gene lost 4 bases, with 12 bases spanning the gap. CDR3 length: 14 residues. CDR1 and CDR2 (germline): MNHEY, SMNVEV (reference sequence). The CDR3 region is CASSFLGGGTEAFF. The CDR3 coding sequence is TGTGCCAGCAGTTTTCTTGGCGGCGGCACTGAAGCTTTCTTT.

There are a few counts of this clone. The V call is TRBV4-3, the J call TRBJ2-7; D may be TRBD1 or TRBD2 (5 bases each). The V end was cut by 0 bases, the J end by 0 bases, with 18 bases between. CDR1 is LGHNA, CDR2 YSLEER, per germline. This CDR3 is built from 18 residues. The CDR3 region has the DNA TGCGCCAGCAGCCAAGAAGTCGTTGTCGGGACCCTCTCCTACGAGCAGTACTTC. Encoded protein: CASSQEVVVGTLSYEQYF.

In the case of this clone: Other DNA sequences in the same sample also yield this CDR3. The chain combines TRBV27 with TRBJ2-7, with 7 nucleotides matching TRBD1. The CDR3 sequence is 14 residues long. The junction had 5 bases not matched to a gene; V was cut back by 2 bases and J by 4 bases. The germline CDR1 and CDR2 sequences are MNHEY and SMNVEV (reference sequence). The CDR3 DNA follows: TGTGCCAGCAGTTTACGACAGGGAACTTACGAGCAGTACTTC. Translating it yields CASSLRQGTYEQYF.

This clone was counted a few times. This chain links TRBV2 with TRBJ2-6; D is uncertain. Germline CDR1 and CDR2: SNHLY and FYNNEI. This CDR3 is built from 15 residues. The V and J ends lost 7 bases and 2 bases respectively, with 12 bases between them. The CDR3 DNA reads as TGTGCCAGCAAATTTACCCTGACTGGGGCCAACGTCCTGACTTTC. It specifies CASKFTLTGANVLTF.

This sequence joins TRBV9 and TRBJ2-1; D remains unclear. Deletions cut 0 bases from V and 5 bases from J, with 9 bases between. CDR1 and CDR2 (germline): SGDLS, YYNGEE. The CDR3 covers 14 residues. CDR3 sequence: CASSVDHGDNEQFF. The CDR3 DNA reads TGTGCCAGCAGCGTAGATCACGGAGACAATGAGCAGTTCTTC.

This clone was counted a few times. This chain connects TRBV7-6 to TRBJ1-2, with D possibly TRBD1 on 5 matching bases. The V and J ends lost 6 bases and 7 bases respectively, with 15 bases between them. Germline CDR1 SGHVS, CDR2 FNYEAQ. CDR3 size: 13 residues. CDR3 nucleotide sequence: TGTGCCAGCAGTCGTACGGGGGAAGCTGGCTACACCTTC. The encoded protein is CASSRTGEAGYTF.

V usage is TRBV25-1 and J usage is TRBJ1-1, with TRBD1 matching over 7 bases. Germline V gene sequence: CDR1 MGHDK, CDR2 SYGVNS. V shed 6 bases, J shed 13 bases, and the junction held 11 bases outside the gene matches. The CDR3 contains 12 residues. CDR3 nucleotide sequence: TGTGCCAGCAGGAACAACAGGGGATATGTTTTCTTT. This sequence encodes CASRNNRGYVFF.

This rearrangement joins TRBV4-1 to TRBJ2-7; D remains ambiguous. Trimming cost V 8 bases and J 5 bases, with 13 bases left between them. The CDR3 is 12 amino acids. The germline CDR1 and CDR2 sequences are MGHRA and YSYEKL. CDR3 residues: CASGIPLHEQYF. The CDR3 nucleotides are TGCGCCAGCGGCATTCCCCTCCACGAGCAGTACTTC.

To note about this clone: A much larger clone differs by one base, so this may be a read error. The chain uses TRBV7-9 and TRBJ2-5; D uncertain. This CDR3 has 12 amino acids. The V gene lost 1 base and the J gene lost 0 bases, with 0 bases spanning the gap. CDR1 SEHNR and CDR2 FQNEAQ come from the germline V gene (reference sequence). CDR3 amino acids: CASSLDQETQYF. The CDR3 DNA follows: TGTGCCAGCAGCTTAGACCAAGAGACCCAGTACTTC.